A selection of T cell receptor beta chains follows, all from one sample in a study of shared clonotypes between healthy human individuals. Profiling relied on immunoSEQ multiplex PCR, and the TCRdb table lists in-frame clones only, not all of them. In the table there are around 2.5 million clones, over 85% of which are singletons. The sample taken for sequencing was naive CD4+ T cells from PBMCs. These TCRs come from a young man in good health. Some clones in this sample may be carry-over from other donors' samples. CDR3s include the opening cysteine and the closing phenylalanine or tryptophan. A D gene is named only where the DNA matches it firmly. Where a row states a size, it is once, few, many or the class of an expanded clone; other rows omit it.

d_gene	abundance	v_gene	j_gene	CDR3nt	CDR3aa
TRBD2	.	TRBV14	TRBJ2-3	TGTGCCAGCAGAGGGGGTCTAGCGGGACCCACAGATACGCAGTATTTT	CASRGGLAGPTDTQYF
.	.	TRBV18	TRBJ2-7	TGTGCCAGCTCACTCTCCCAGGGCAATTACGAGCAGTACTTC	CASSLSQGNYEQYF
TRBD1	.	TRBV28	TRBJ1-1	TGTGCCAGCTATACAGGGGGGGGTACTGAAGCTTTCTTT	CASYTGGGTEAFF
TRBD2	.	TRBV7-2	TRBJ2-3	TGTGCCAGCAGCTTACTCGGGGGAGGGATAGCAGATACGCAGTATTTT	CASSLLGGGIADTQYF
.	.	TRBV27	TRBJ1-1	TGTGCCAGCAGTTCTCACCCAGGACGGGAGAACACTGAAGCTTTCTTT	CASSSHPGRENTEAFF
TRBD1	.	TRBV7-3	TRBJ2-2	TGTGCCAGCAGCAAGGACAGGGGAGGGACCGGGGAGCTGTTTTTT	CASSKDRGGTGELFF
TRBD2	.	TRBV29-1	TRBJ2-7	TGCAGCGCCGCGCACGGGACTAGCGGCGAGCAGTACTTC	CSAAHGTSGEQYF
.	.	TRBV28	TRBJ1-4	TGTGCCAGCAGTACCTACCGGGGACCCGTTCCAAAAACTAATGAAAAACTGTTTTTT	CASSTYRGPVPKTNEKLFF
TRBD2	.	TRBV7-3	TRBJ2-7	TGTGCCAGCAGCTTGGGACTAGCGGGACCCTACGAGCAGTACTTC	CASSLGLAGPYEQYF
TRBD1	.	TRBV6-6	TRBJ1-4	TGTGCCAGCAGCGGGACAGGGGGTTATAATGAAAAACTGTTTTTT	CASSGTGGYNEKLFF
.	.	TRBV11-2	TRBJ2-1	TGTGCCAGCAGCTCAGGGGGGGGGCCGCACAATGAGCAGTTCTTC	CASSSGGGPHNEQFF
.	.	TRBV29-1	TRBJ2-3	TGCAGCGTCAAAGGACAGTACAGAGATACGCAGTATTTT	CSVKGQYRDTQYF
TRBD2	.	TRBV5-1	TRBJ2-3	TGCGCCAGCAGCTTTGCGGGAGTAGATACGCAGTATTTT	CASSFAGVDTQYF
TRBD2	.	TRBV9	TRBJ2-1	TGTGCCAGCAGCCCCCGTTTGGGGACTACGCAGTTCTTC	CASSPRLGTTQFF
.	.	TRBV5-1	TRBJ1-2	TGCGCCAGCAGCTTGACGGGGGAGGGCTATGGCTACACCTTC	CASSLTGEGYGYTF
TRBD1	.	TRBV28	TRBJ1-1	TGTGCCAGCAACAAGGACAGGCTGAACACTGAAGCTTTCTTT	CASNKDRLNTEAFF
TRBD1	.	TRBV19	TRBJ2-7	TGTGCCAGTAGTCTTCAGGGGGACGAGCAGTACTTC	CASSLQGDEQYF
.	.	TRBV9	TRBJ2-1	TGTGCCAGCAGTGGGGGCCCCTACAATGAGCAGTTCTTC	CASSGGPYNEQFF
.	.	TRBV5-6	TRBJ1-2	TGTGCCAGCAGCTTGGGGGGGATTGCGGATGGCTACACCTTC	CASSLGGIADGYTF
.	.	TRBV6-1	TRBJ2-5	TGTGCCAGCAGGGAGGCCTCCACACAAGAGACCCAGTACTTC	CASREASTQETQYF
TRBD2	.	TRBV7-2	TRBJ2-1	TGTGCCAGCAGCCGACTAGCGGGAGGCCCTAGCTCCTACAATGAGCAGTTCTTC	CASSRLAGGPSSYNEQFF
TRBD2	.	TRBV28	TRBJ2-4	TGTGCCAGCAGACAACTAGCGAACATTCAGTACTTC	CASRQLANIQYF
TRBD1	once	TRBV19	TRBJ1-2	TGTGCCAGTAGACGGACAGGGAACTATGGCTACACCTTC	CASRRTGNYGYTF
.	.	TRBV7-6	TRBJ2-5	TGTGCCAGCAGCTTAGGGGCCCAGGGGGGAACAGAGACCCAGTACTTC	CASSLGAQGGTETQYF
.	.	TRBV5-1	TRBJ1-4	TGCGCCAGCAGCTTGTCAGCAACTAATGAAAAACTGTTTTTT	CASSLSATNEKLFF
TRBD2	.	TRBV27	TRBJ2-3	TGTGCCAGCAGTTTACGAGTTCTAGCGGGAGCAGATACGCAGTATTTT	CASSLRVLAGADTQYF
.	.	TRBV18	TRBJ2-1	TGTGCCAGCTCACCAGGGATTTACAATGAGCAGTTCTTC	CASSPGIYNEQFF
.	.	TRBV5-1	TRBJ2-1	TGCGCCAGCAGCTTGGAACCTTACAATGAGCAGTTCTTC	CASSLEPYNEQFF
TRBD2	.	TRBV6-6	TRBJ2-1	TGTGCCAGCAGTCCCTCGGGACTAGGATACAATGAGCAGTTCTTC	CASSPSGLGYNEQFF
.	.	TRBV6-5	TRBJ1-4	TGTGCCAGCAGTCGAATACGGGACGATGAAAAACTGTTTTTT	CASSRIRDDEKLFF
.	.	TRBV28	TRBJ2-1	TGTGCCAGCAGTTTGAGCGGAGTCGGGGACAATGAGCAGTTCTTC	CASSLSGVGDNEQFF
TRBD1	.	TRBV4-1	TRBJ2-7	TGCGCCAGCAGCCAACGGGACAGGGGACCCTACGAGCAGTACTTC	CASSQRDRGPYEQYF
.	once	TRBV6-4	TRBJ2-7	TGTGCCAGCAGTGACTCCGAGGGGGAGAGGTCCTACGAGCAGTACTTC	CASSDSEGERSYEQYF
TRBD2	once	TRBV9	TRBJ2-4	TGTGCCAGCAGCGCACCCCGGGGGGGACGCGGGGACATTCAGTACTTC	CASSAPRGGRGDIQYF
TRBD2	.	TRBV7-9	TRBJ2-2	TGTGCCAGCAGCTTCCGACTAGCGGGCAGCGCGAACACCGGGGAGCTGTTTTTT	CASSFRLAGSANTGELFF
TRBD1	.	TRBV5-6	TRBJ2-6	TGTGCCAGCAGCTGGGACAGTCTTTACTCTGGGGCCAACGTCCTGACTTTC	CASSWDSLYSGANVLTF